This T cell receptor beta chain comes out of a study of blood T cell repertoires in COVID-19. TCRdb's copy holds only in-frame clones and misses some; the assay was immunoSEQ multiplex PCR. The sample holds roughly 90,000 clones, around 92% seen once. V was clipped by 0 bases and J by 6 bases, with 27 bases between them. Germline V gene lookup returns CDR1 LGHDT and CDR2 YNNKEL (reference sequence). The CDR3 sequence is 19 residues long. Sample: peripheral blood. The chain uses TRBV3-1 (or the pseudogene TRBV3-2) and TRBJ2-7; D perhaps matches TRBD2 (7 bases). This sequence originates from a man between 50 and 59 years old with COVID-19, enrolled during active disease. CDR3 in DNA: TGTGCCAGCAGCCAAGATCTGCTAGGGGAGGTGGGGGGGCGAATCGAGCAGTACTTC. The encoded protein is CASSQDLLGEVGGRIEQYF.